The rows below give T cell receptor beta chains drawn from one sample of a study of OX40 agonist ivuxolimab in advanced cancers. Using immunoSEQ multiplex PCR, the repertoire was profiled, and TCRdb retains in-frame clones only, with some absent. The sample has approximately 40,000 clones; roughly 90% are singletons. Specimen: CD4+ or CD8+ T cells sorted from blood, collected in a trial of the OX40 agonist ivuxolimab. Receptors originate from an adult with an advanced solid tumor such as melanoma, head and neck, liver or kidney cancer. CDR3s include the opening cysteine and the closing phenylalanine or tryptophan. A D gene is named only where the DNA matches it firmly. Only some rows state a clone size, as once, few, many or a class for expanded clones.

clone_size	cdr3_length	d_call	v_call	j_call	cdr3_aa	cdr3_nt
NA	16	NA	TRBV18	TRBJ2-1	CASSLGLSDGYNEQFF	TGTGCCAGCTCCTTGGGACTTTCAGACGGATACAATGAGCAGTTCTTC
NA	13	NA	TRBV9	TRBJ1-2	CASSVAANYGYTF	TGTGCCAGCAGCGTAGCGGCGAACTATGGCTACACCTTC
NA	14	TRBD1	TRBV5-1	TRBJ1-2	CASSLTGAGGGYTF	TGCGCCAGCAGCTTAACAGGGGCCGGGGGTGGCTACACCTTC
NA	14	NA	TRBV11-2	TRBJ2-5	CASSLERVGETQYF	TGTGCCAGCAGCTTAGAGAGGGTCGGGGAGACCCAGTACTTC
NA	13	NA	TRBV23-1	TRBJ1-5	CASRGTLTQPQHF	TGCGCCAGCAGGGGGACTTTAACTCAGCCCCAGCATTTT
once	16	NA	TRBV9	TRBJ2-3	CASSVRGDSRTDTQYF	TGTGCCAGCAGCGTACGCGGGGATTCCCGCACAGATACGCAGTATTTT
NA	17	TRBD2	TRBV4-3	TRBJ2-1	CASSRAGSGNYYNEQFF	TGCGCCAGCAGCCGAGCAGGAAGCGGGAACTATTACAATGAGCAGTTCTTC
once	17	TRBD2	TRBV11-2	TRBJ2-1	CASSLDLGLAGYNEQFF	TGTGCCAGCAGCTTAGATCTAGGTCTAGCGGGATACAATGAGCAGTTCTTC
NA	12	NA	TRBV6-5	TRBJ2-2	CASSPLGGELFF	TGTGCCAGCAGTCCCCTCGGGGGGGAGCTGTTTTTT
NA	14	NA	TRBV7-2	TRBJ1-2	CASSGSGANYGYTF	TGTGCCAGCAGCGGCAGCGGCGCTAACTATGGCTACACCTTC
NA	14	NA	TRBV4-2	TRBJ2-5	CASSRGLYQETQYF	TGTGCCAGCAGCCGGGGCCTGTACCAAGAGACCCAGTACTTC
NA	15	NA	TRBV27	TRBJ1-4	CASSLYTGTDEKLFF	TGTGCCAGCAGTTTATATACCGGGACGGACGAAAAACTGTTTTTT
NA	15	TRBD1	TRBV5-8	TRBJ1-5	CASSLRGPGDQPQHF	TGTGCCAGCAGCTTGAGGGGGCCTGGAGATCAGCCCCAGCATTTT
NA	15	NA	TRBV11-3	TRBJ2-3	CASSFSGSLADTQYF	TGTGCCAGCAGCTTCTCCGGGAGTTTGGCAGATACGCAGTATTTT